The TCR beta chain described here comes from a study of T cell repertoires in cytomegalovirus infection. Study background: CMV epitopes used comprised recently identified HLA-C-restricted ones and well-studied HLA-B-restricted ones. Both a matching HLA type and CMV infection were indicated by public TCR beta signatures.

Turning to this clonotype: Its target is unknown.

Study-level findings and limits: Public TCR beta family frequency separated CMV-and-HLA carriers, including in an independent cohort. Across the ex vivo response, the dominant clonotypes were HLA-C-restricted CMV-specific TCR beta clonotypes.

TCRdb fed the reads into MiXCR, producing one record per CDR3 protein. The sample includes 750,000 to 900,000 distinct CDR3 sequences, 25% to 35% of them seen just once. V lost 2 bases, J lost 4 bases, and 9 bases stayed unmatched. Germline-derived CDR1 and CDR2 are MNHEY and SVGAGI. This CDR3 region has 16 residues. The sequences come from cultured CD8+ T cells from PBMCs, collected from culture after CMV antigen stimulation. The chain links TRBV6-5 to TRBJ2-5; 8 bases align to TRBD1. The TCR comes from a human donor in good health (CMV status not recorded). Some clones in this sample may be carry-over from other donors' samples. The CDR3 coding sequence is TGTGCCAGCAGTTACCCTCGGACAGGGTGGCTAGAGACCCAGTACTTC. Encoded protein: CASSYPRTGWLETQYF.